Listed below are T cell receptor beta chains from one sample, sequenced in a study of T cell responses to AZD1222 COVID-19 vaccine. Method: immunoSEQ multiplex PCR; TCRdb's copy keeps in-frame clones and lacks some. This sample has about 140,000 clones, with almost 85% found just once. Sample: peripheral blood, taken 28 days after the second dose of the MenACWY control vaccine. The receptors derive from an adult who received the MenACWY meningococcal vaccine as a control. Both conserved end residues are part of each CDR3. The order of the fields is J gene, clone size, V gene, D gene, CDR3 protein, CDR3 DNA. The D gene is left open where the match is weak. Where a row states a size, it is once, few, many or the class of an expanded clone; other rows omit it.

TRBJ2-7,-,TRBV27,-,CASSSETIPGEQYF,TGTGCCAGCAGTTCCGAGACTATTCCGGGCGAGCAGTACTTC
TRBJ2-2,-,TRBV11-2,TRBD1,CASSQTGGTGELFF,TGTGCCAGCAGCCAGACAGGGGGCACCGGGGAGCTGTTTTTT
TRBJ1-3,-,TRBV19,-,CASSIVTGSGNTIYF,TGTGCCAGTAGTATAGTCACAGGCTCTGGAAACACCATATATTTT
TRBJ1-5,once,TRBV24-1,-,CATSDPRGSNSNQPQHF,TGTGCCACCAGTGATCCGCGGGGCAGCAACAGCAATCAGCCCCAGCATTTT
TRBJ2-2,-,TRBV6-5,-,CASSSEGPRGTGELFF,TGTGCCAGCAGTTCCGAGGGGCCCCGGGGCACCGGGGAGCTGTTTTTT
TRBJ1-5,-,TRBV28,-,CASSLVADNQPQHF,TGTGCCAGCAGTTTGGTGGCCGATAATCAGCCCCAGCATTTT
TRBJ1-5,-,TRBV6-5,TRBD1,CASAQGGEQPQHF,TGTGCCAGCGCGCAGGGGGGAGAGCAGCCCCAGCATTTT
TRBJ2-7,-,TRBV6-2/TRBV6-3,-,CASSYGAGDYEQYF,TGTGCCAGCAGTTACGGGGCAGGGGACTACGAGCAGTACTTC
TRBJ2-3,once,TRBV3-1/TRBV3-2,TRBD2,CASSQLMAGLAGQYF,TGTGCCAGCAGCCAACTCATGGCGGGACTAGCGGGGCAGTATTTT
TRBJ2-5,-,TRBV5-1,TRBD2,CASSLAGRDQETQYF,TGCGCCAGCTCGCTAGCGGGGAGGGATCAAGAGACCCAGTACTTC
TRBJ2-7,many,TRBV11-1,-,CASSLQLETHEQYF,TGTGCCAGCAGCTTACAACTAGAGACCCACGAGCAGTACTTC
TRBJ1-2,-,TRBV2,TRBD1,CASSRGQPRSYGYTF,TGTGCCAGCAGCCGGGGACAGCCGAGGAGCTATGGCTACACCTTC
TRBJ2-5,-,TRBV11-3,-,CASSPHLRTTQYF,TGTGCCAGCAGCCCCCACCTACGGACTACCCAGTACTTC
TRBJ2-2,-,TRBV19,-,CASRLRAAGVIAGELFF,TGTGCCAGTAGACTCCGGGCGGCCGGGGTCATCGCCGGGGAGCTGTTTTTT
TRBJ1-3,few,TRBV6-5,-,CASSTGPAGNTIYF,TGTGCCAGCAGTACGGGCCCCGCTGGAAACACCATATATTTT
TRBJ2-2,-,TRBV15,TRBD2,CATSRDHHRGLAGRNTGELFF,TGTGCCACCAGCAGAGATCATCACCGGGGACTAGCGGGGAGAAACACCGGGGAGCTGTTTTTT
TRBJ1-2,-,TRBV5-6,TRBD1,CASSWDRGRDGYTF,TGTGCCAGCAGCTGGGACAGGGGGCGGGATGGCTACACCTTC
TRBJ2-7,-,TRBV29-1,TRBD2,CSVESGDYYEQYF,TGCAGCGTTGAATCGGGGGACTATTACGAGCAGTACTTC
TRBJ2-2,-,TRBV2,-,CASRGSTNTGELFF,TGTGCCAGCAGGGGGTCTACGAACACCGGGGAGCTGTTTTTT
TRBJ1-6,-,TRBV2,TRBD1,CASIGQVGSPLHF,TGTGCCAGCATTGGACAGGTCGGATCACCCCTCCACTTT
TRBJ2-5,-,TRBV6-5,-,CASTSHRTSETQYF,TGTGCCAGCACTTCGCACAGGACCTCGGAGACCCAGTACTTC
TRBJ2-2,once,TRBV29-1,TRBD2,CSVELSLAGPLGTGELFF,TGCAGCGTTGAATTGTCCCTAGCGGGGCCCCTCGGCACCGGGGAGCTGTTTTTT
TRBJ2-7,-,TRBV5-6,-,CASSLVGKSSYEQYF,TGTGCCAGCAGCTTGGTTGGGAAAAGCTCCTACGAGCAGTACTTC
TRBJ1-5,-,TRBV9,-,CASSVDPDQPQHF,TGTGCCAGCAGCGTAGATCCGGATCAGCCCCAGCATTTT
TRBJ1-2,-,TRBV27,-,CASSLRPQGNYGYTF,TGTGCCAGCAGTTTACGCCCGCAGGGTAACTATGGCTACACCTTC
TRBJ1-2,-,TRBV15,-,CATSREGGGYTF,TGTGCCACCAGCAGAGAGGGGGGTGGCTACACCTTC
TRBJ1-1,few,TRBV5-1,-,CASSLEGFWGQNTEAFF,TGCGCCAGCAGCTTGGAGGGGTTCTGGGGACAGAACACTGAAGCTTTCTTT
TRBJ2-1,once,TRBV24-1,-,CATSDSRLYNEQFF,TGTGCCACCAGTGACTCCCGTCTCTACAATGAGCAGTTCTTC
TRBJ1-4,once,TRBV6-5,TRBD1,CASSYDAGTGQEKLFF,TGTGCCAGCAGTTACGACGCCGGGACAGGTCAGGAAAAACTGTTTTTT
TRBJ2-2,-,TRBV7-2,TRBD1,CASSSPGQGATGELFF,TGTGCCAGCAGCTCCCCCGGACAGGGGGCCACCGGGGAGCTGTTTTTT
TRBJ1-5,-,TRBV7-9,-,CASSFGDQPQHF,TGTGCCAGCAGCTTTGGAGATCAGCCCCAGCATTTT
TRBJ1-2,-,TRBV7-9,-,CASSHGQNYGYTF,TGTGCCAGCAGCCATGGACAGAACTATGGCTACACCTTC
TRBJ2-1,-,TRBV4-2,TRBD2,CASSPHPPSGSTEEQFF,TGTGCCAGCAGCCCCCACCCGCCTAGCGGGAGTACAGAGGAGCAGTTCTTC
TRBJ1-2,-,TRBV3-1/TRBV3-2,TRBD1,CASSLAGQGGTGYTF,TGTGCCAGCAGCCTCGCAGGACAGGGGGGGACTGGCTACACCTTC
TRBJ1-1,-,TRBV28,-,CASTPSGSVRRAFF,TGTGCCAGCACCCCTTCTGGTTCTGTGCGTCGAGCTTTCTTT
TRBJ1-1,-,TRBV6-1,-,CASSEEGLNTEAFF,TGTGCCAGCAGTGAAGAGGGATTGAACACTGAAGCTTTCTTT
TRBJ2-1,-,TRBV29-1,TRBD2,CSVENPGLALTTNEQFF,TGCAGCGTTGAAAACCCGGGACTAGCGTTAACAACGAATGAGCAGTTCTTC
TRBJ1-3,-,TRBV4-1,-,CASSQGTGSGNTIYF,TGCGCCAGCAGCCAAGGGACGGGCTCTGGAAACACCATATATTTT
TRBJ1-5,-,TRBV19,-,CASSIDRGSDQPQHF,TGTGCCAGTAGTATAGATCGGGGCTCCGATCAGCCCCAGCATTTT
TRBJ2-3,-,TRBV5-1,TRBD2,CASSPTSGADTQYF,TGCGCCAGCAGCCCTACTAGCGGGGCAGATACGCAGTATTTT
TRBJ1-6,-,TRBV13,-,CASSFKQPNSPLHF,TGTGCCAGCAGCTTTAAACAGCCTAATTCACCCCTCCACTTT
TRBJ1-2,-,TRBV11-2,-,CASSSLGGNYGYTF,TGTGCCAGCAGCTCTTTGGGGGGTAACTATGGCTACACCTTC
TRBJ2-1,-,TRBV5-1,TRBD2,CASSLELAGGNEQFF,TGCGCCAGCAGCTTGGAACTAGCGGGAGGCAATGAGCAGTTCTTC
TRBJ2-7,-,TRBV11-3,TRBD2,CASSFRTSGSLVYEQYF,TGTGCCAGCAGCTTCCGGACTAGCGGGAGTTTAGTCTACGAGCAGTACTTC
TRBJ1-4,-,TRBV11-3,-,CASSLVRTEKLFF,TGTGCCAGCAGCTTAGTTAGGACAGAAAAACTGTTTTTT
TRBJ1-1,-,TRBV5-1,-,CASSSATANTEAFF,TGCGCCAGCAGCTCAGCGACGGCGAACACTGAAGCTTTCTTT
TRBJ1-5,-,TRBV19,-,CASSMRNQPQHF,TGTGCCAGTAGTATGCGAAATCAGCCCCAGCATTTT